This paragraph reports one T cell receptor beta chain. As yet, its antigen is unknown. This sample was included in a study of persistence of HIV-infected CD4 T cells. Study results and caveats: CMV- and Gag-responding cells had lower TCRbeta richness than CD3/CD28-responding cells.

Cells were stimulated with overlapping HIV-1 Gag 15-mer peptides. Memory cells lacking CD40L and CD69 with high CD45RO were sorted. Before stimulation, PBMCs underwent CD8+ T cell depletion. This was the immunoSEQ version 4 assay in survey mode. Each sample used up to roughly 1 ug genomic DNA diluted to roughly 10 ng/uL. The method was immunoSEQ multiplex PCR; TCRdb's version includes in-frame clones alone and lacks a portion of them. The sample holds approximately 36,000 clones; over 75% are singletons and the top ten take 5% to 7%. CDR1 and CDR2 (germline): LNHDA, SQIVND (reference sequence). The J segment lost 4 bases and the V segment lost 4 bases, leaving 9 bases of the junction unmatched. The CDR3 sequence is 15 residues long.

The TCR originated in an adult with HIV. The donor label of this sample is uncertain. Sequencing used cultured CD4+ T cells from PBMCs, obtained from a patient who received antiretroviral therapy. The V gene is TRBV19, the J gene TRBJ2-5, with TRBD1 matching over 7 bases. The CDR3 protein is CASSTQTGYGETQYF. The CDR3 DNA is TGTGCCAGTAGTACCCAGACAGGGTACGGAGAGACCCAGTACTTC.